This paragraph reports one T cell receptor (beta chain). What it binds is unknown. Only in-frame clones appear in the TCRdb table, and some are missing; sequencing was by immunoSEQ multiplex PCR. Among 80,000 to 95,000 clones listed, around 73% were seen once. These data come from a study of T cell responses to AZD1222 COVID-19 vaccine. Study background: Recipients boosted at about 4 weeks or about 12 weeks are pooled.

Regarding the study as a whole: There were mostly white British donors and more females than males, and clonal diversity was possibly underestimated. Spike-wide coverage was observed for vaccine-associated CD4 TCRs, with dominant responses at 160-218 and 743-854. Recipients of AZD1222 seropositive at baseline numbered only 5 or 6.

This CDR3 region has 15 residues. Trimming pared 4 bases from V and 2 bases from J, leaving 12 bases between. CDR1 is KGHSH, CDR2 LQKENI, per germline. The sample here was peripheral blood, taken on day 0 of AZD1222 vaccination. The genes are TRBV18 and TRBJ2-1, with unresolved D. This sequence was found in an adult in good health. CDR3 nucleotide sequence: TGTGCCAGCTCACGCAACAGTGACGCCTACAATGAGCAGTTCTTC. This translates into CASSRNSDAYNEQFF.